What follows are 26 T cell receptor beta chains derived from one specimen sequenced in a study of vaccination effects on CD4 cells after COVID-19. Their target antigens are unknown. The method was immunoSEQ multiplex PCR; TCRdb's version includes in-frame clones alone and lacks a portion of them. The data contain 20,000 or so clones, over 70% of them singletons. Before sequencing, viral peptide pools were used by the ViraFEST assay to expand antigen-specific CD4+ T cells. Cultured cells yielded isolated CD4+ T cells after around 9 days. This specimen consisted of CD4+ T cells from PBMCs cultured with HCoV-229E spike peptides, obtained before COVID-19 vaccination. These receptors came from a human donor who received a COVID-19 vaccine.

V usage is TRBV20-1 and J usage is TRBJ1-4, with D hard to call. CDR1 is DFQATT, CDR2 SNEGSKA, per germline (reference sequence). The V and J ends lost 3 bases and 10 bases respectively, with 15 bases between them. This CDR3 contains 13 residues. The CDR3 loop is CSASSDSSGKLFF. The CDR3, as DNA: TGCAGTGCTAGTAGCGACTCCTCGGGAAAACTGTTTTTT.

The table lists this clone with a few counts. The V call is TRBV4-2, the J call TRBJ2-7, with a tentative D call TRBD2 (6 bases). Germline V lookup: CDR1 LGHNA, CDR2 YNFKEQ. V was pared by 1 base and J by 0 bases, with 13 bases between. The CDR3 sequence is 16 residues long. CDR3: CASSQGGTYDSYEQYF. In DNA, the CDR3 is TGTGCCAGCAGCCAAGGGGGGACTTACGACTCCTACGAGCAGTACTTC.

This clone was recorded once. This chain links TRBV11-2 with TRBJ2-1; weak D call: TRBD1 (5 bases). V was pared by 1 base and J by 0 bases, with 10 bases between. Germline V gives CDR1 SGHAT, CDR2 FQNNGV. There are 16 residues in the CDR3. The CDR3 sequence: CASSLVGASSYNEQFF. CDR3 DNA: TGTGCCAGCAGCTTAGTTGGGGCCAGCTCCTACAATGAGCAGTTCTTC.

This clone has a single count. This sequence joins TRBV5-4 and TRBJ1-1, with 7 bases lining up with TRBD1. This CDR3 has 14 residues. CDR1 and CDR2 (germline): SGHNT, YYREEE (reference sequence). V trimming: 4 bases; J trimming: 10 bases; junction bases outside the gene matches: 13. The CDR3 nucleotides are TGTGCCAGCAGCGACAAAGACAGGGTGGTGCGAGCTTTCTTT. Protein product: CASSDKDRVVRAFF.

V gene TRBV19 combines with J gene TRBJ2-2; D unresolved. Between the trimmed V and J ends, which lost 1 base and 9 bases, there was a span of 12 bases. In germline, CDR1 is LNHDA, CDR2 SQIVND (reference sequence). This CDR3 has 14 residues. The CDR3 loop reads CASSIGAGSRELFF. CDR3 sequence (DNA): TGTGCCAGTAGTATAGGGGCCGGTAGCCGGGAGCTGTTTTTT. Filled out from reference TRBV19 and TRBJ2-2, the complete variable domain reads DGGITQSPKYLFRKEGQNVTLSCEQNLNHDAMYWYRQDPGQGLRLIYYSQIVNDFQKGDIAEGYSVSREKKESFPLTVTSAQKNPTAFYLCASSIGAGSRELFFGEGSRLTVL.

The rearrangement links TRBV10-1 to TRBJ1-2; possible D gene TRBD1, 5 bases. Germline-derived CDR1 and CDR2 are WNHNN and SYGVQD (reference sequence). There are 13 residues in the CDR3. Trimming stripped 6 bases from V and 4 bases from J, with 12 bases between. CDR3 bases: TGCGCCAGCAGCCCAGGGACGGTCTATGGCTACACCTTC. This encodes CASSPGTVYGYTF.

The chain employs TRBV12-5 and TRBJ2-7; D is ambiguous. Germline lookup yields CDR1 LGHNT and CDR2 FRNRAP. The V end was cut by 0 bases, the J end by 0 bases, with 9 bases between. The CDR3 contains 15 residues. The CDR3 DNA follows: TGTGCTAGTGGTTTGGTACGTGGCAGCTCCTACGAGCAGTACTTC. Encoded protein: CASGLVRGSSYEQYF.

V is TRBV6-5 and J is TRBJ2-7; TRBD1 matches 7 bases. The CDR3 extends over 13 amino acids. Germline CDR1 is MNHEY and CDR2 is SVGAGI. J gave up 11 bases and V 2 bases, and 9 bases lay outside the gene matches. The CDR3 spells CASSYRDRESEYF. The CDR3 nucleotides are TGTGCCAGCAGTTACAGGGACAGAGAATCCGAGTACTTC.

The chain recombines TRBV2 with TRBJ2-1, with 10 bases aligning to TRBD2. V was clipped by 5 bases and J by 2 bases; unmatched bases: 6. This CDR3 has 16 residues. Germline loops: CDR1 SNHLY, CDR2 FYNNEI. CDR3 in DNA: TGTGCCAGCAGTAAGATTAGCGGGGGGACCTACAATGAGCAGTTCTTC. Translation gives CASSKISGGTYNEQFF.

The J gene is TRBJ1-2, the V gene TRBV19; TRBD1 might be the D (6 bases). Trimming pared 9 bases from V and 9 bases from J, leaving 32 bases between. Germline V gene lookup returns CDR1 LNHDA and CDR2 SQIVND (reference sequence). This CDR3 is 17 amino acids long. The CDR3 spells CASRGRRQAQYEVSYTF. In DNA form, the CDR3 reads TGTGCCAGCAGAGGACGAAGACAGGCTCAGTACGAGGTCAGCTACACCTTC.

J is TRBJ1-3 and V is TRBV19; D is unclear. Per germline, CDR1 LNHDA and CDR2 SQIVND (reference sequence). V lost 5 bases and J 0 bases, leaving 5 bases between the germline ends. The length of the CDR3 is 13 residues. The chain's CDR3 is CASSGFSGNTIYF. The CDR3 DNA sequence: TGTGCCAGTAGTGGCTTCTCTGGAAACACCATATATTTT.

The chain uses TRBV20-1 and TRBJ1-6; D is perhaps TRBD1 (5 bases). This CDR3 has 13 amino acids. V shed 3 bases and J shed 5 bases, with 8 bases lying between them. Germline-derived CDR1 and CDR2 are DFQATT and SNEGSKA (reference sequence). The CDR3 DNA is TGCAGTGCTAGTACGACAGATAATTCACCCCTCCACTTT. Protein product: CSASTTDNSPLHF.

The J gene is TRBJ2-3, the V gene TRBV6-5, with TRBD2 matching 8 bases. The germline gives CDR1 MNHEY, CDR2 SVGAGI. The CDR3 runs to 14 residues. V dropped 7 bases and J dropped 1; count of bases not matched to a gene: 4. This CDR3 reads CASKRETGTDTQYF. The CDR3 DNA reads as TGTGCCAGCAAGCGGGAGACTGGCACAGATACGCAGTATTTT.

This rearrangement joins TRBV19 to TRBJ2-6; tentative D call: TRBD2 (5 bases). The CDR3 contains 19 residues. V lost 5 bases and J lost 5, with 25 bases in between. CDR1 LNHDA and CDR2 SQIVND come from the germline V gene (reference sequence). The CDR3 reads CASSLGVTSHKGRANVLTF. DNA of the CDR3: TGTGCCAGTAGTTTGGGAGTGACAAGTCACAAAGGTCGGGCCAACGTCCTGACTTTC. The complete variable domain, with remaining parts taken from reference TRBV19 and TRBJ2-6, reads DGGITQSPKYLFRKEGQNVTLSCEQNLNHDAMYWYRQDPGQGLRLIYYSQIVNDFQKGDIAEGYSVSREKKESFPLTVTSAQKNPTAFYLCASSLGVTSHKGRANVLTFGAGSRLTVL.

This clone was picked up a small number of times. This sequence joins TRBV25-1 and TRBJ1-4; D gene unclear. V lost 5 bases to trimming and J lost 6 bases, with 7 bases between them. This CDR3 comprises 12 residues. Germline V lookup: CDR1 MGHDK, CDR2 SYGVNS. DNA for the CDR3: TGTGCCAGCAGTCCCTGGGATGAAAAACTGTTTTTT. It translates to CASSPWDEKLFF.

The chain carries TRBV7-8 and TRBJ1-2; D gene ambiguous. CDR3 length: 17 amino acids. V lost 5 bases to trimming and J lost 8 bases, with 27 bases between them. Germline CDR1 SGHVS, CDR2 FQNEAQ. In nucleotides, the CDR3 is TGTGCCAGCAGCCCGTCCAGAAACTGGGCCTATTCGGGAGGCTACACCTTC. This translates into CASSPSRNWAYSGGYTF.

This clone was picked up a small number of times. The chain has TRBV27 and TRBJ1-3, with TRBD1 matching over 10 bases. CDR1 and CDR2 from the germline V gene are MNHEY and SMNVEV (reference sequence). This CDR3 contains 15 residues. V lost 4 bases, J lost 2 bases, and 2 bases stayed unmatched. The CDR3 DNA follows: TGTGCCAGCAGTTGGGGGACAGGGGCTGGAAACACCATATATTTT. Its protein is CASSWGTGAGNTIYF.

CDR3 DNA sequence: TGTGCCAGCAGTCCCCTGGGAGCCGGGGGGGAGACCCAGTACTTC. Translated, it gives CASSPLGAGGETQYF. V usage is TRBV25-1 and J usage is TRBJ2-5; 7 nucleotides line up with TRBD2. The CDR3 is 15 residues long. V gave up 5 bases and J gave up 5 bases; unmatched junction bases: 11. Germline loops: CDR1 MGHDK, CDR2 SYGVNS.

This clone appeared a single time. The V and J genes are TRBV5-8 and TRBJ1-2; 9 positions agree with TRBD1. The CDR3 covers 16 residues. Germline V lookup: CDR1 SGHTS, CDR2 YDEGEE. V was clipped by 3 bases and J by 4 bases; unmatched bases: 10. CDR3 loop: CASSSDTGQGGYGYTF. As DNA, the CDR3 is TGTGCCAGCAGCTCCGACACGGGACAGGGAGGCTATGGCTACACCTTC.

The V and J genes are TRBV11-2 and TRBJ2-3, with TRBD1 matching 7 bases. The V and J ends lost 5 bases and 0 bases, in that order; junction bases with no gene match: 5. This CDR3 contains 15 residues. Per the germline V gene, CDR1 is SGHAT and CDR2 is FQNNGV. Here the CDR3 reads CASSQPGQSTDTQYF. CDR3 DNA: TGTGCCAGCAGCCAGCCGGGACAGAGCACAGATACGCAGTATTTT.

The CDR3 sequence: CASSLDRGAPYNEQFF. CDR3 DNA: TGTGCCAGCAGCTTAGATCGGGGGGCCCCCTACAATGAGCAGTTCTTC. The chain uses TRBV11-2 and TRBJ2-1; possibly TRBD2 for D (7 bases). From germline, CDR1 is SGHAT and CDR2 FQNNGV. The CDR3 contains 16 residues. V lost 0 bases and J lost 2, with 11 bases in between.

In nucleotides, the CDR3 is TGCGCCAGCAGTGAGTCGACCTCCGGACTAGCGGGCACAGATACGCAGTATTTT. Encoded protein: CASSESTSGLAGTDTQYF. V gene TRBV10-1 combines with J gene TRBJ2-3; 10 positions match TRBD2. V was pared by 0 bases and J by 1 base, with 7 bases of the junction left unmatched. The CDR3 has 18 amino acids. From germline, CDR1 is WNHNN and CDR2 SYGVQD (reference sequence).

The gene calls are TRBV5-5 and TRBJ2-7; 8 bases line up with TRBD2. The CDR3 is 14 amino acids. The trim removed 4 bases at V and 2 bases at J, leaving 5 bases unmatched. Looked up from germline, CDR1 is SGHKS and CDR2 is YYEKEE (reference sequence). The CDR3 loop reads CASSPRGGAYEQYF. The CDR3 DNA is TGTGCCAGCAGCCCACGGGGGGGGGCCTACGAGCAGTACTTC.

The V gene is TRBV5-4, the J gene TRBJ1-1; D gene unclear. Per the germline V gene, CDR1 is SGHNT and CDR2 is YYREEE (reference sequence). V was cut by 5 bases and J by 7 bases, with 15 bases left in between. The CDR3 extends over 13 amino acids. The CDR3 DNA sequence: TGTGCCAGCAGATCCCCATATGACATTGAAGCTTTCTTT. Its protein is CASRSPYDIEAFF. Together with reference TRBV5-4 and TRBJ1-1, the CDR3 gives the full variable domain: ETGVTQSPTHLIKTRGQQVTLRCSSQSGHNTVSWYQQALGQGPQFIFQYYREEENGRGNFPPRFSGLQFPNYSSELNVNALELDDSALYLCASRSPYDIEAFFGQGTRLTVV.

This sequence joins TRBV5-1 and TRBJ1-3; 11 nucleotides line up with TRBD1. V shed 2 bases and J 1 base; nucleotides not matched to a gene: 11. The CDR3 covers 19 residues. The V gene's germline CDR1 is SGHRS and CDR2 YFSETQ. As DNA, the CDR3 is TGCGCCAGCAGCTTAGGGACAGGGGGGAGTTTGAGTTCTGGAAACACCATATATTTT. Translating gives CASSLGTGGSLSSGNTIYF.

The chain joins TRBV30 to TRBJ1-2, with D unresolved. V lost 2 bases and J 7 bases, leaving 11 bases between the germline ends. This CDR3 has 12 amino acids. Germline-derived CDR1 and CDR2 are GTSNPN and SVGIG (reference sequence). CDR3 sequence: CAWSSSRGGYTF. The DNA of the CDR3 is TGTGCCTGGAGTAGTTCTAGAGGTGGCTACACCTTC.